Below, 32 T cell receptor beta chains from the same sample are listed, as sequenced in a study of blood T cell repertoires in COVID-19. Data came from immunoSEQ multiplex PCR; TCRdb stores just in-frame clones and leaves some out. The table records more than 250,000 clones, 70% to 90% of them present only once. The material sequenced was PBMCs or T cells enriched from blood (not recorded which). Receptors were obtained from a young woman who had recovered from COVID-19.

In this sample, this clone turned up a few times. This chain uses TRBV19 with TRBJ1-2, with 8 bases fitting TRBD1. Germline loops: CDR1 LNHDA, CDR2 SQIVND (reference sequence). V gave up 5 bases and J gave up 4 bases; unmatched junction bases: 6. The CDR3 totals 14 residues. The CDR3 reads CASSPRTGSYGYTF. The CDR3 DNA sequence: TGTGCCAGTAGTCCCCGGACAGGGAGCTATGGCTACACCTTC. The whole variable domain, filled in from reference TRBV19 and TRBJ1-2, reads DGGITQSPKYLFRKEGQNVTLSCEQNLNHDAMYWYRQDPGQGLRLIYYSQIVNDFQKGDIAEGYSVSREKKESFPLTVTSAQKNPTAFYLCASSPRTGSYGYTFGSGTRLTVV.

This chain joins TRBV9 and TRBJ2-3; the D is unclear. With 1 base removed from V and 3 bases from J, the gap between germline ends came to 6 bases. The germline V gene has CDR1 SGDLS and CDR2 YYNGEE. CDR3 length equals 13 residues. The CDR3, as DNA: TGTGCCAGCAGCGTAATGAGTACAGATACGCAGTATTTT. Translated: CASSVMSTDTQYF.

The genes are TRBV10-3 and TRBJ1-1, with 7 bases that match TRBD1. CDR1 is ENHRY and CDR2 is SYGVKD in the germline V gene. The V and J ends lost 6 bases and 1 base, in that order; junction bases with no gene match: 5. The CDR3 runs to 14 residues. CDR3 protein: CAIRSTGSNTEAFF. Written as DNA, the CDR3 is TGTGCCATCAGGTCGACAGGGTCGAACACTGAAGCTTTCTTT.

The V gene is TRBV6-1, the J gene TRBJ1-5, with 8 nucleotides matching TRBD1. Germline CDR1 MNHNS, CDR2 SASEGT. The trim removed 4 bases at V and 0 bases at J, leaving 8 bases unmatched. The CDR3 is 17 amino acids. CDR3 DNA sequence: TGTGCCAGCAGTGCTTTCCGGACAGGGAATAGCAATCAGCCCCAGCATTTT. Residues: CASSAFRTGNSNQPQHF.

As regards this clone: The junction shows a germline mismatch at one end, possibly a read error. J is TRBJ1-2 and V is TRBV7-7, with D perhaps matching TRBD1 (6 bases). The CDR3 totals 18 residues. Looked up from germline, CDR1 is SSHAT and CDR2 is FNYEAQ (reference sequence). CDR3 loop: CASSPRRPRGFPNYGYTF. CDR3 nucleotide sequence: TGTGCTAGCAGCCCACGGCGTCCCAGGGGATTTCCTAACTATGGCTACACCTTC.

The chain links TRBV3-1 (or the pseudogene TRBV3-2) to TRBJ2-5; D is unresolved. V lost 5 bases and J lost 1, with 14 bases in between. This CDR3 has 15 amino acids. CDR1 is LGHDT and CDR2 is YNNKEL in the germline V gene (reference sequence). The CDR3 protein is CASSSPYEFQETQYF. The CDR3 nucleotides are TGTGCCAGCAGCAGTCCGTACGAGTTCCAAGAGACCCAGTACTTC.

The rearrangement joins TRBV6-2 or TRBV6-3 to TRBJ2-5; D unresolved. This CDR3 is 17 amino acids long. The germline gives CDR1 MNHEY, CDR2 SVGEGT. Trimming removed 6 bases from V and 3 bases from J, with 23 bases in between. The CDR3 nucleotides are TGTGCCAGCAGCCGACCCGCCGTGGCAGGCCCTAAAGAGACCCAGTACTTC. It encodes CASSRPAVAGPKETQYF.

The CDR3, as DNA: TGTGCCAGCAGCCAAGGTCCCAGGCAGAACTACGAGCAGTACTTC. It specifies CASSQGPRQNYEQYF. V usage is TRBV3-1 (or the pseudogene TRBV3-2) and J usage is TRBJ2-7; D ambiguous. The CDR3 is made up of 15 amino acids. V gave up 1 base and J gave up 3 bases, with 13 bases separating them. CDR1 LGHDT and CDR2 YNNKEL come from the germline V gene (reference sequence).

As concerns this clone: Other DNA sequences in this sample translate to the same CDR3. V is TRBV19 and J is TRBJ1-1; D is perhaps TRBD1 (5 bases). CDR3 length: 13 residues. Germline-derived CDR1 and CDR2 are LNHDA and SQIVND (reference sequence). V was trimmed by 6 bases and J by 0 bases, leaving 8 bases between them. The CDR3 region has the DNA TGTGCCAGTAGGGACACCATGAACACTGAAGCTTTCTTT. Encoded protein: CASRDTMNTEAFF. Based on the CDR3 plus reference TRBV19 and TRBJ1-1, the full variable domain is DGGITQSPKYLFRKEGQNVTLSCEQNLNHDAMYWYRQDPGQGLRLIYYSQIVNDFQKGDIAEGYSVSREKKESFPLTVTSAQKNPTAFYLCASRDTMNTEAFFGQGTRLTVV.

The chain employs TRBV7-2 and TRBJ2-3; D call uncertain. The V end lost 3 bases, the J end lost 4 bases, and 11 bases lay between the germline ends. The germline CDR1 and CDR2 sequences are SGHTA and FQGNSA. This CDR3 spans 14 amino acids. In DNA, the CDR3 is TGTGCCAGCAGCTTCTCCTGGTTAGCAGATACGCAGTATTTT. This gives the protein CASSFSWLADTQYF.

The chain links TRBV4-2 to TRBJ2-1, with D hard to call. Germline lookup yields CDR1 LGHNA and CDR2 YNFKEQ. The CDR3 covers 13 residues. V dropped 0 bases and J dropped 10 bases, with 10 bases sitting between them. The CDR3 DNA reads as TGTGCCAGCAGCCAAGATGTCCCTCGGGAGCAGTTCTTC. This gives the protein CASSQDVPREQFF.

The chain employs TRBV6-5 and TRBJ2-3, with a weak D call TRBD2 (5 bases). The CDR3 contains 15 residues. V was pared by 6 bases and J by 2 bases, with 15 bases between. Germline V gene sequence: CDR1 MNHEY, CDR2 SVGAGI. DNA of the CDR3: TGTGCCAGCAGCACAGCACGGGATAACACAGATACGCAGTATTTT. Translation: CASSTARDNTDTQYF.

The rearrangement joins TRBV30 to TRBJ1-5; D unresolved. Trimming cost V 1 base and J 9 bases, with 13 bases left between them. Germline V CDR1 and CDR2: GTSNPN, SVGIG (reference sequence). The CDR3 is made up of 13 amino acids. The CDR3 is CAWSATSVGPQHF. The CDR3 DNA is TGTGCCTGGAGTGCCACCTCGGTCGGGCCCCAGCATTTT. Full variable domain (remainder filled in from reference TRBV30 and TRBJ1-5): SQTIHQWPATLVQPVGSPLSLECTVEGTSNPNLYWYRQAAGRGLQLLFYSVGIGQISSEVPQNLSASRPQDRQFILSSKKLLLSDSGFYLCAWSATSVGPQHFGDGTRLSIL.

The chain carries TRBV19 and TRBJ2-2; no clear D gene. Germline values: CDR1 LNHDA, CDR2 SQIVND (reference sequence). This CDR3 region has 13 residues. With 2 bases removed from V and 3 bases from J, the gap between germline ends came to 4 bases. The CDR3 DNA reads TGTGCCAGTAGTATACGAGACACCGGGGAGCTGTTTTTT. Its protein is CASSIRDTGELFF.

CDR3 in amino acids: CASSHRGSNQPQHF. The CDR3, as DNA: TGCGCCAGCAGCCACCGCGGGAGCAATCAGCCCCAGCATTTT. The chain has TRBV4-1 and TRBJ1-5, with D hard to call. V was cut by 3 bases and J by 1 base, with 7 bases left in between. This CDR3 comprises 14 residues. Per germline, CDR1 MGHRA and CDR2 YSYEKL.

This clone has just a few counts. The rearrangement links TRBV7-8 to TRBJ1-1; 10 bases agree with TRBD1. Per the germline V gene, CDR1 is SGHVS and CDR2 is FQNEAQ. The CDR3 runs to 14 residues. J was trimmed by 1 base and V by 10 bases; bases with no gene match: 6. DNA for the CDR3: TGTGCCACCCGGGACAGGGGACCGAACACTGAAGCTTTCTTT. It translates to CATRDRGPNTEAFF.

CDR3 DNA: TGTGCCACCAGTGAACCCGGGATTTCCTATGGCTACACCTTC. This gives the protein CATSEPGISYGYTF. This chain uses TRBV24-1 with TRBJ1-2; D is unclear. The CDR3 loop spans 14 amino acids. V gave up 4 bases and J gave up 4 bases, with 12 bases separating them. The germline V gene encodes CDR1 KGHDR and CDR2 SFDVKD.

This chain links TRBV3-1 (or the pseudogene TRBV3-2) with TRBJ2-2, with a weak D call TRBD1 (5 bases). Germline V lookup: CDR1 LGHDT, CDR2 YNNKEL (reference sequence). This CDR3 region has 15 residues. Trimming removed 1 base from V and 0 bases from J, with 6 bases in between. The CDR3 nucleotides read TGTGCCAGCAGCCAAGGGGGCGCGAACACCGGGGAGCTGTTTTTT. It is translated as CASSQGGANTGELFF.

J is TRBJ1-5 and V is TRBV30; D not certain. This CDR3 contains 14 residues. Germline CDR1 reads GTSNPN; CDR2 reads SVGIG (reference sequence). With 1 base removed from V and 2 bases from J, the gap between germline ends came to 9 bases. DNA for the CDR3: TGTGCCTGGAGTGGACGGAGGGGCAATCAGCCCCAGCATTTT. Its translation: CAWSGRRGNQPQHF.

The chain has TRBV9 and TRBJ1-2; D gene unclear. CDR3 length equals 15 residues. Trimming stripped 0 bases from V and 4 bases from J, with 13 bases between. Germline CDR1 and CDR2: SGDLS and YYNGEE. CDR3 residues: CASSVATEASYGYTF. For the CDR3, the DNA is TGTGCCAGCAGCGTAGCCACCGAGGCCAGCTATGGCTACACCTTC.

The rearrangement uses TRBV7-8 and TRBJ2-5; 12 bases fit TRBD1. The CDR3 is 17 amino acids. J lost 5 bases, V lost 3 bases, and 10 bases had no gene match. Germline CDR1 reads SGHVS; CDR2 reads FQNEAQ. The CDR3 bases are TGTGCCAGCAGCTTTGGGGACAGGGGGCGGGCGAGGGAGACCCAGTACTTC. Residues: CASSFGDRGRARETQYF.

The rearrangement joins TRBV4-2 to TRBJ1-1; D gene unclear. V was cut by 1 base and J by 7 bases, with 7 bases left in between. Germline V lookup: CDR1 LGHNA, CDR2 YNFKEQ. The CDR3 length is 12 residues. The CDR3 nucleotides read TGTGCCAGCAGCCAAGGCGGATTTGAAGCTTTCTTT. Translated, it gives CASSQGGFEAFF.

The chain links TRBV6-5 to TRBJ2-1; 9 bases are a match to TRBD2. Unmatched junction bases numbered 1, after V lost 1 base and J lost 0 bases. The CDR3 totals 16 residues. Looked up from germline, CDR1 is MNHEY and CDR2 is SVGAGI. The CDR3 is CASSYLAGASYNEQFF. The CDR3 DNA reads TGTGCCAGCAGTTACTTAGCGGGGGCCTCCTACAATGAGCAGTTCTTC.

The J gene is TRBJ1-1, the V gene TRBV30; 11 positions match TRBD1. The germline CDR1 and CDR2 sequences are GTSNPN and SVGIG (reference sequence). V dropped 7 bases and J dropped 5; count of bases not matched to a gene: 9. This CDR3 is 14 amino acids long. The DNA for the CDR3 is TGTGCCTCACAGGACAGGGGGCGTGGGACTGAAGCTTTCTTT. This gives the protein CASQDRGRGTEAFF.

The chain couples TRBV5-1 to TRBJ1-2; 11 positions match TRBD1. This CDR3 is 15 amino acids long. V dropped 3 bases and J dropped 7; count of bases not matched to a gene: 8. CDR1 and CDR2 from the germline V gene are SGHRS and YFSETQ. The CDR3 here is CASSSGQGGGGGYTF. In DNA form, the CDR3 reads TGCGCCAGCAGCTCGGGACAGGGGGGCGGTGGTGGCTACACCTTC.

The rearrangement links TRBV12-5 to TRBJ2-1, with TRBD1 matching over 10 bases. The CDR3 length is 21 residues. The germline CDR1 and CDR2 sequences are LGHNT and FRNRAP. The V gene end was trimmed by 1 base and the J gene end by 0 bases; junction bases not matched to a gene: 15. The DNA for the CDR3 is TGTGCTAGTGGTTTGGCTCGGGGACAGGGGCCGGTCTTTAGCTCCTACAATGAGCAGTTCTTC. Its protein product is CASGLARGQGPVFSSYNEQFF. The full variable domain, with the rest looked up from reference TRBV12-5 and TRBJ2-1, is DARVTQTPRHKVTEMGQEVTMRCQPILGHNTVFWYRQTMMQGLELLAYFRNRAPLDDSGMPKDRFSAEMPDATLATLKIQPSEPRDSAVYFCASGLARGQGPVFSSYNEQFFGPGTRLTVL.

The chain couples TRBV18 to TRBJ1-6; D is possibly TRBD1 (5 bases). The CDR3 runs to 15 residues. CDR1 is KGHSH and CDR2 is LQKENI in the germline V gene. Trimming cost V 2 bases and J 4 bases, with 9 bases left between them. For the CDR3, the DNA is TGTGCCAGCTCACCAGGCGGGGCTTATAATTCACCCCTCCACTTT. Translated, it gives CASSPGGAYNSPLHF.

The chain is built from TRBV10-3 and TRBJ2-3; 13 nucleotides line up with TRBD2. Germline trimming cut 6 bases from V and 0 bases from J; bases unmatched to any gene: 3. The CDR3 is 16 residues long. The germline V gene has CDR1 ENHRY and CDR2 SYGVKD. CDR3 sequence (DNA): TGTGCCATCAGCCGACTAGCGGGGGGTAGCACAGATACGCAGTATTTT. The encoded protein is CAISRLAGGSTDTQYF.

This chain joins TRBV13 and TRBJ2-3; D possibly corresponds to TRBD1 (6 bases). Trimming stripped 5 bases from V and 5 bases from J, with 20 bases between. The CDR3 sequence is 16 residues long. CDR1 and CDR2 (germline): PRHDT, FYEKMQ (reference sequence). The CDR3 is CASSPPRDKALDTQYF. In nucleotides, the CDR3 is TGTGCCAGCAGCCCACCGAGGGACAAAGCGTTAGATACGCAGTATTTT.

The gene calls are TRBV7-2 and TRBJ1-1; D ambiguous. The CDR3 has 11 residues. V lost 2 bases, J lost 7 bases, and 5 bases lay in between. From germline, CDR1 is SGHTA and CDR2 FQGNSA. The CDR3 sequence is CASSLIREAFF. The CDR3 DNA sequence: TGTGCCAGCAGCTTAATCCGTGAAGCTTTCTTT.

CDR3 residues: CASSDSGGGRGTDTQYF. The CDR3 DNA follows: TGTGCCAGCAGTGACAGTGGGGGGGGCCGAGGCACAGATACGCAGTATTTT. The chain is built from TRBV6-4 and TRBJ2-3, with TRBD2 as a possible D gene (7 bases). Trimming removed 2 bases from V and 1 base from J, with 16 bases in between. The CDR3 spans 17 residues. The germline gives CDR1 MRHNA, CDR2 SNTAGT.

Here the CDR3 reads CASNNRGQGRYEQYF. The DNA of the CDR3 is TGTGCCAGCAACAACCGGGGACAGGGGAGATACGAGCAGTACTTC. J is TRBJ2-7 and V is TRBV11-2; TRBD1 matches at 10 bases. This CDR3 region has 15 residues. The germline V gene has CDR1 SGHAT and CDR2 FQNNGV. V was clipped by 7 bases and J by 4 bases; unmatched bases: 10.